This is a list of T cell receptor beta chains from one sample in a study of cytomegalovirus exposure and HLA in healthy donors. Sequencing used immunoSEQ multiplex PCR; TCRdb keeps in-frame clones, though not all of them. The table has roughly 140,000 clones, 82% seen once. Sequencing input: PBMCs. The receptors come from a male donor in good health and CMV-seronegative. Both conserved end residues are part of each CDR3. Each record gives: V gene, J gene, D gene, CDR3 length, clone size, CDR3 protein, CDR3 DNA. A D gene is named only where the DNA matches it firmly. A row's size may be missing; if present it is once, few, many or a size class.

TRBV2	TRBJ1-5	-	18	-	CASSEPSYGQYSNQPQHF	TGTGCCAGCAGTGAACCATCGTATGGACAGTATAGCAATCAGCCCCAGCATTTT
TRBV14	TRBJ1-4	-	13	-	CASARGAREKLFF	TGTGCCAGCGCGCGGGGGGCGCGCGAAAAACTGTTTTTT
TRBV4-1	TRBJ2-7	-	16	-	CASSQEARQLHGEQYF	TGCGCCAGCAGCCAAGAGGCGCGACAGCTTCATGGCGAGCAGTACTTC
TRBV6-5	TRBJ1-1	-	13	-	CASSPGEGTEAFF	TGTGCCAGCAGTCCGGGGGAGGGCACTGAAGCTTTCTTT
TRBV25-1	TRBJ2-5	-	12	-	CASSEYRETQYF	TGTGCCAGCAGTGAATATCGAGAGACCCAGTACTTC
TRBV19	TRBJ2-4	-	16	-	CASSIVPRGDWTIQYF	TGTGCCAGTAGTATAGTCCCCCGCGGGGACTGGACCATTCAGTACTTC
TRBV6-1	TRBJ1-6	-	15	-	CASRGDLFSVSPLHF	TGTGCCAGCAGGGGGGACTTATTCTCAGTATCACCCCTCCACTTT
TRBV6-6	TRBJ1-2	-	13	-	CASSYGPGGGYTF	TGTGCCAGCAGTTACGGGCCGGGAGGTGGCTACACCTTC
TRBV19	TRBJ1-1	-	14	-	CASSTQGGGTEAFF	TGTGCCAGTAGTACACAGGGAGGGGGCACTGAAGCTTTCTTT
TRBV6-5	TRBJ2-4	TRBD2	14	-	CASSLAGGVNIQYF	TGTGCCAGCAGCTTAGCGGGAGGGGTAAACATTCAGTACTTC
TRBV4-3	TRBJ1-2	-	15	-	CASSQDDSRDYGYTF	TGCGCCAGCAGCCAAGATGATTCTCGAGACTATGGCTACACCTTC
TRBV7-2	TRBJ2-7	-	12	-	CASSLDSPLPHF	TGTGCCAGCAGCCTCGACTCCCCACTCCCGCACTTC
TRBV6-5	TRBJ1-4	-	15	-	CASGSGGAGNEKLFF	TGTGCCAGCGGGAGCGGGGGGGCGGGTAATGAAAAACTGTTTTTT
TRBV6-7	TRBJ2-7	-	17	-	CASSYSVGGRAKYEQYF	TGTGCCAGCAGTTACTCGGTTGGGGGCCGGGCCAAATACGAGCAGTACTTC
TRBV7-8	TRBJ1-3	-	17	-	CASSLNPWGTAGNTIYF	TGTGCCAGCAGCTTAAATCCCTGGGGCACTGCTGGAAACACCATATATTTT
TRBV28	TRBJ1-2	TRBD1	12	-	CASIRTGRGYTF	TGTGCCAGCATCCGGACAGGTCGGGGCTACACCTTC
TRBV4-1	TRBJ2-7	TRBD1	16	-	CASSLRDRGRAYEQYF	TGCGCCAGCAGCCTTAGAGACAGGGGTAGGGCCTACGAGCAGTACTTC
TRBV28	TRBJ2-3	TRBD2	13	-	CATALAGGHTQYF	TGTGCCACGGCGCTAGCGGGAGGTCATACGCAGTATTTT
TRBV7-9	TRBJ2-1	-	16	once	CASSSISESSYNEQFF	TGTGCCAGCAGCTCGATCAGCGAGAGCTCCTACAATGAGCAGTTCTTC
TRBV5-1	TRBJ1-2	-	15	-	CASSSYRLLHYGYTF	TGCGCCAGCAGCTCCTACCGACTGCTCCACTATGGCTACACCTTC
TRBV28	TRBJ1-5	TRBD1	17	-	CASPPGQGAWELQPQHF	TGTGCCAGTCCTCCGGGACAGGGGGCATGGGAGCTTCAGCCCCAGCATTTT
TRBV19	TRBJ1-5	TRBD1	16	once	CASSVGTDGSNQPQHF	TGTGCCAGTAGTGTGGGGACAGACGGGAGCAATCAGCCCCAGCATTTT
TRBV21-1	TRBJ1-2	-	20	-	CASSNTGTLKSEQPNYGYTF	TGTGCCAGCAGCAACACAGGGACCCTAAAGAGCGAACAGCCCAACTATGGCTACACCTTC
TRBV7-9	TRBJ2-3	TRBD2	16	once	CASSISASGSADTQYF	TGTGCCAGCAGCATTAGCGCTAGCGGGAGTGCAGATACGCAGTATTTT
TRBV28	TRBJ2-3	TRBD2	14	-	CASSLSASGDTQYF	TGTGCCAGCAGTTTATCGGCTAGCGGGGATACGCAGTATTTT
TRBV5-8	TRBJ2-3	TRBD1	15	-	CASSRDRDSTDTQYF	TGTGCCAGCAGCAGGGACAGGGACAGCACAGATACGCAGTATTTT
TRBV5-6	TRBJ1-4	TRBD1	15	once	CASSSGTDLNEKLFF	TGTGCCAGCAGCTCCGGGACAGACCTTAATGAAAAACTGTTTTTT
TRBV4-3	TRBJ1-1	-	16	-	CASSQEPGALGTEAFF	TGCGCCAGCAGCCAAGAGCCAGGGGCCTTGGGCACTGAAGCTTTCTTT
TRBV6-5	TRBJ1-2	TRBD1	14	-	CASSYRGRGYGYTF	TGTGCCAGCAGTTACAGGGGGCGAGGCTATGGCTACACCTTC
TRBV9	TRBJ2-1	-	17	-	CASSVRGDAGPYNEQFF	TGTGCCAGCAGCGTACGGGGAGACGCGGGACCCTACAATGAGCAGTTCTTC
TRBV28	TRBJ1-1	TRBD1	17	-	CASSPFWQGALGTEAFF	TGTGCCAGCAGTCCCTTCTGGCAGGGGGCTCTGGGAACTGAAGCTTTCTTT
TRBV5-1	TRBJ2-2	TRBD1	15	-	CASSSGQGGAGELFF	TGCGCCAGCAGCAGTGGACAGGGTGGCGCCGGGGAGCTGTTTTTT
TRBV27	TRBJ2-1	TRBD2	15	once	CASGTGTRGVDEQFF	TGTGCCAGCGGGACCGGGACTAGAGGGGTCGATGAGCAGTTCTTC
TRBV2	TRBJ2-1	TRBD2	15	-	CASSSAGSRLGEQFF	TGTGCCAGCAGTTCAGCGGGATCCCGCTTGGGTGAGCAGTTCTTC
TRBV9	TRBJ2-7	-	15	-	CASSPRDFSSYEQYF	TGTGCCAGCAGCCCGAGGGACTTCAGCTCCTACGAGCAGTACTTC
TRBV7-2	TRBJ2-7	TRBD2	13	-	CASRLAGPGEQYF	TGTGCCAGCAGACTAGCGGGACCCGGGGAGCAGTACTTC
TRBV29-1	TRBJ1-1	-	13	few	CSVVPGRNTEAFF	TGCAGCGTTGTCCCAGGGCGTAACACTGAAGCTTTCTTT
TRBV5-6	TRBJ2-1	TRBD2	16	-	CASSHWTSGPGGEQFF	TGTGCCAGCAGCCACTGGACTAGCGGGCCGGGAGGGGAGCAGTTCTTC
TRBV19	TRBJ2-1	TRBD2	17	-	CASSIAPSGSSYNEQFF	TGTGCCAGTAGTATAGCGCCTAGCGGGAGCTCCTACAATGAGCAGTTCTTC
TRBV19	TRBJ2-3	TRBD1	13	-	CASSGQGADTQYF	TGTGCCAGTAGCGGACAGGGCGCAGATACGCAGTATTTT
TRBV19	TRBJ2-7	-	13	-	CASSTLARYEQYF	TGTGCCAGTAGCACCCTGGCCAGGTACGAGCAGTACTTC
TRBV19	TRBJ2-7	TRBD2	14	-	CASSWGLAGAEQYF	TGTGCCAGTAGTTGGGGTCTAGCGGGAGCCGAGCAGTACTTC
TRBV28	TRBJ2-3	-	18	once	CASSFPPGDPGGTDTQYF	TGTGCCAGCAGTTTCCCCCCTGGGGACCCGGGAGGCACAGATACGCAGTATTTT
TRBV6-4	TRBJ2-7	-	14	-	CASSDSTFSGEQYF	TGTGCCAGCAGTGACTCTACCTTCAGCGGTGAGCAGTACTTC
TRBV27	TRBJ2-1	-	16	-	CASSLSAGSSYNEQFF	TGTGCCAGCAGTTTATCTGCGGGTAGCTCCTACAATGAGCAGTTCTTC
TRBV27	TRBJ2-7	TRBD2	16	-	CASSLIAGGVSYEQYF	TGTGCCAGCAGTTTAATTGCGGGAGGCGTCTCCTACGAGCAGTACTTC
TRBV7-3	TRBJ2-7	TRBD1	13	-	CASSWDRGYEQYF	TGTGCCAGCAGCTGGGACAGGGGTTACGAGCAGTACTTC
TRBV6-6	TRBJ1-2	TRBD1	14	-	CASTSGTVSHGYTF	TGTGCCAGCACTTCCGGGACAGTTAGTCATGGCTACACCTTC
TRBV5-6	TRBJ2-7	-	17	-	CASSLVPAREDSYEQYF	TGTGCCAGCAGCTTGGTGCCAGCCCGAGAGGATTCCTACGAGCAGTACTTC